These T cell receptor beta chains were read from a single sample in a study of T-cell reconstitution after alpha-beta-depleted transplantation in children. TCRdb itself ran the PCR reads through MiXCR, one entry per CDR3 protein. The table includes 300,000 to 400,000 distinct CDR3 sequences, approximately 23% detected once. The specimen was PBMCs, mostly from graft donor cells, collected 180 days after TCRalphabeta/CD19-depleted stem cell transplant. The receptor source for this set is a male patient younger than 18 who had a stem cell transplant for acute lymphoblastic leukemia, so the T cells may come from the graft donor. Both conserved end residues are part of each CDR3. The order of the fields is J gene, V gene, clone size, D gene, CDR3 length, CDR3 DNA, CDR3 protein. A D gene is named only where the DNA matches it firmly. Expanded clones are given a class, and other clones once, few, many or no size at all.

j_gene: TRBJ2-7
v_gene: TRBV3-1
abundance: -
d_gene: -
len: 14
CDR3nt: TGTGCCAGCAAGCCAGGGCGACTCTCCTACGAGCAGTACTTC
CDR3aa: CASKPGRLSYEQYF

j_gene: TRBJ1-2
v_gene: TRBV10-1
abundance: -
d_gene: -
len: 16
CDR3nt: TGCGCCAGCAGTGAAGGTGGCACCCCCAGGGCCGGAGGCTACACCTTC
CDR3aa: CASSEGGTPRAGGYTF

j_gene: TRBJ2-7
v_gene: TRBV7-7
abundance: -
d_gene: TRBD1
len: 17
CDR3nt: TGTGCCAGCAGCTTAGCCCCTATGGGGACAGGTCCCTACGAGCAGTACTTC
CDR3aa: CASSLAPMGTGPYEQYF

j_gene: TRBJ2-5
v_gene: TRBV7-9
abundance: -
d_gene: -
len: 15
CDR3nt: TGTGCCAGCAGCTTAGCGTATCGGCTTCAAGAGACCCAGTACTTC
CDR3aa: CASSLAYRLQETQYF

j_gene: TRBJ2-1
v_gene: TRBV5-1
abundance: few
d_gene: TRBD2
len: 14
CDR3nt: TGCGCCAGCAGCTTGCCCGGGACTAACAATGAGCAGTTCTTC
CDR3aa: CASSLPGTNNEQFF

j_gene: TRBJ2-7
v_gene: TRBV4-2
abundance: -
d_gene: TRBD2
len: 19
CDR3nt: TGTGCCAGCAGCCAACCTACGGGACTAGCGGGAGTTGATCCCTACGAGCAGTACTTC
CDR3aa: CASSQPTGLAGVDPYEQYF

j_gene: TRBJ1-4
v_gene: TRBV5-1
abundance: -
d_gene: -
len: 14
CDR3nt: TGCGCCAGCAGCAGACTGGACACTAATGAAAAACTGTTTTTT
CDR3aa: CASSRLDTNEKLFF

j_gene: TRBJ2-3
v_gene: TRBV7-6
abundance: few
d_gene: -
len: 14
CDR3nt: TGTGCCAGCAGCTTGAGACTACCCACAGATACGCAGTATTTT
CDR3aa: CASSLRLPTDTQYF

j_gene: TRBJ1-5
v_gene: TRBV6-6
abundance: few
d_gene: -
len: 13
CDR3nt: TGTGCCAGCAGTTACCTGGGAAGTCAGCCCCAGCATTTT
CDR3aa: CASSYLGSQPQHF

j_gene: TRBJ2-1
v_gene: TRBV11-3
abundance: -
d_gene: -
len: 13
CDR3nt: TGTGCCAGCAGCACAGATTGGGGCGGTGAGCAGTTCTTC
CDR3aa: CASSTDWGGEQFF

j_gene: TRBJ1-2
v_gene: TRBV5-1
abundance: -
d_gene: -
len: 15
CDR3nt: TGCGCCAGCAGCTCCCCCACCGGTACGCCCTATGGCTACACCTTC
CDR3aa: CASSSPTGTPYGYTF

j_gene: TRBJ2-7
v_gene: TRBV19
abundance: -
d_gene: TRBD1
len: 15
CDR3nt: TGTGCCAGTAGTACCCCGGACAGGGGGTCCTACGAGCAGTACTTC
CDR3aa: CASSTPDRGSYEQYF

j_gene: TRBJ2-7
v_gene: TRBV12-3/TRBV12-4
abundance: -
d_gene: -
len: 15
CDR3nt: TGTGCCAGCAGTTTAATTGTCGGACCAGCCTACGAGCAGTACTTC
CDR3aa: CASSLIVGPAYEQYF

j_gene: TRBJ1-3
v_gene: TRBV15
abundance: few
d_gene: -
len: 14
CDR3nt: TGTGCCACCAGCAGAGAGATCGCTGGAAACACCATATATTTT
CDR3aa: CATSREIAGNTIYF

j_gene: TRBJ1-3
v_gene: TRBV3-1
abundance: few
d_gene: -
len: 15
CDR3nt: TGTGCCAGCAGCCTTGCAGGAGCCTCTGGAAACACCATATATTTT
CDR3aa: CASSLAGASGNTIYF

j_gene: TRBJ2-5
v_gene: TRBV20-1
abundance: -
d_gene: -
len: 14
CDR3nt: TGCAGTGCTAGCGGTCGGGAGTGGGGAGAGACCCAGTACTTC
CDR3aa: CSASGREWGETQYF

j_gene: TRBJ2-1
v_gene: TRBV5-4
abundance: few
d_gene: -
len: 12
CDR3nt: TGTGCCAGCAGCTTGGGCTCGTCTGAGCAGTTCTTC
CDR3aa: CASSLGSSEQFF

j_gene: TRBJ2-3
v_gene: TRBV20-1
abundance: few
d_gene: -
len: 11
CDR3nt: TGCAGTGCTAGCGTACCAGATACGCAGTATTTT
CDR3aa: CSASVPDTQYF

j_gene: TRBJ2-5
v_gene: TRBV11-2
abundance: -
d_gene: TRBD2
len: 15
CDR3nt: TGTGCCAGCAGCTCTGCGGGGGGCCCCACGGAGACCCAGTACTTC
CDR3aa: CASSSAGGPTETQYF